Sequencing of this T cell receptor (beta chain) was carried out in a study of CD8+ T cells in alopecia areata. As for treatment: oral pan-JAK inhibitor, 5-10 mg twice daily. Collected material from alopecia areata patients comprised lesional scalp punch biopsies and peripheral blood. Reverse transcription of extracted RNA yielded cDNA, which provided the sequencing template. Some clones are missing from TCRdb's copy, which holds only in-frame ones; the method was immunoSEQ multiplex PCR. Found here are about 94,000 clones, 70% to 80% of them singletons; the top ten hold around 15%. The CDR3 extends over 12 amino acids. The V gene lost 7 bases and the J gene lost 6 bases, with 12 bases spanning the gap. CDR1 is SEHNR, CDR2 FQNEAQ, per germline (reference sequence). A single count supports this clone.

This sequence joins TRBV7-9 and TRBJ1-1; D is perhaps TRBD1 (5 bases). This specimen was CD8+ T cells sorted from blood, taken at week 44, from a patient treated with tofacitinib. This receptor was identified in a human donor with alopecia areata. CDR3: CASTPGPPEAFF. Written as DNA, the CDR3 is TGTGCCAGCACCCCGGGGCCTCCTGAAGCTTTCTTT.